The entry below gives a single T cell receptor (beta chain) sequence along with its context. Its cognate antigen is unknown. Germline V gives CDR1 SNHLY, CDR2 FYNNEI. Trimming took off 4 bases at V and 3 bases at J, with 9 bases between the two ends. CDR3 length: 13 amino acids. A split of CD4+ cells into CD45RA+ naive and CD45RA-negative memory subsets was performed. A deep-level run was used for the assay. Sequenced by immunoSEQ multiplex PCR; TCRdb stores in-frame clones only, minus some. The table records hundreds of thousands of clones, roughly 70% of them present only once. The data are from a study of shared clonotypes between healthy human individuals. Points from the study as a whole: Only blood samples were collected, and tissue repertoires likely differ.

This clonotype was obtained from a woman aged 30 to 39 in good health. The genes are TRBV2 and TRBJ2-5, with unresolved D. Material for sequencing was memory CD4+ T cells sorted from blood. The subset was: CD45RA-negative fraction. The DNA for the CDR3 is TGTGCCAGCAGTGCCCCTAGTGAAGAGACCCAGTACTTC. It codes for CASSAPSEETQYF.